Listed here is a single T cell receptor beta chain. Its antigen is still unknown. The data were taken from a study of T-cell memory formation after mild COVID-19. Overall study: TCR clusters were mostly donor specific.

TCRdb ran MiXCR on the 5' RACE reads and lists one entry per CDR3 protein. The table lists some 88,000 distinct CDR3 sequences, around a quarter of them singletons. CDR1 and CDR2 from the germline V gene are LGHNA and YNFKEQ. With 3 bases clipped from V and 4 bases from J, the junction kept 17 bases outside the gene matches. The CDR3 is made up of 18 amino acids. Broader study findings: The CD4+ clones that contracted clustered mainly within CM and EM, and the CD8+ clones concentrated in EMRA. Clones from the second wave (peaking day 37) had unconfirmed SARS-CoV-2 specificity. Clones that contracted from day 15 to 85 were balanced CD4/CD8, while later expanders leaned CD4+.

This sequence originates from a man aged 18 to 30 who had mild COVID-19 (a few samples of this study predate the infection). Cell type and time point are not known. The V call is TRBV4-2, the J call TRBJ2-5; 7 bases match TRBD1. The material sequenced was PBMCs or a T cell subset sorted from them (not recorded which). The CDR3 spells CASSQPDDRVKFGETQYF. In DNA form, the CDR3 reads TGTGCCAGCAGCCAGCCAGATGACAGGGTTAAGTTCGGAGAGACCCAGTACTTC.